The 22 T cell receptor beta chains below come from one sample, sequenced in a study of T cells in Graves' hyperthyroidism and ophthalmopathy. Amplified regions were TCR beta CDR3 sequences from RNA transcripts. The primer set for the first-round RT-PCR of the TCR CDR3 was HTBI. A single record per CDR3 protein comes from TCRdb applying MiXCR to the multiplex PCR reads. The table shows over 350,000 distinct CDR3 sequences, with approximately 15% occurring only once. The sample comprised blood. These receptors were collected from a man aged 18 to 29 with Graves' ophthalmopathy.

The chain couples TRBV13 to TRBJ2-5; no firm D call. Germline loops: CDR1 PRHDT, CDR2 FYEKMQ (reference sequence). Trimming shortened V by 7 bases and J by 5 bases, and 11 bases separated the two germline ends. This CDR3 has 12 amino acids. CDR3 sequence reads: CASKTLLETQYF. CDR3 nucleotide sequence: TGTGCCAGCAAGACTCTCCTTGAGACCCAGTACTTC.

The chain uses TRBV19 and TRBJ2-1, with D perhaps matching TRBD2 (5 bases). V was shortened by 5 bases and J by 8 bases, with 10 bases between the two germline ends. The CDR3 has 12 amino acids. The germline gives CDR1 LNHDA, CDR2 SQIVND (reference sequence). The CDR3 loop reads CASSWYGDEQFF. In DNA form, the CDR3 reads TGTGCCAGTAGTTGGTACGGGGATGAGCAGTTCTTC.

This clonotype was seen repeatedly, ten times or more. The V and J genes are TRBV2 and TRBJ2-3, with D unresolved. V was clipped by 1 base and J by 2 bases, with 19 bases between them. CDR3 length equals 18 residues. CDR1 and CDR2 from the germline V gene are SNHLY and FYNNEI. The CDR3 DNA follows: TGTGCCAGCAGTGAAGGGTTCATGGAGTGGGGTTCCACAGATACGCAGTATTTT. The encoded protein is CASSEGFMEWGSTDTQYF.

This clonotype came up many times. The gene calls are TRBV27 and TRBJ2-3, with D possibly being TRBD1 (6 bases). Germline CDR1 reads MNHEY; CDR2 reads SMNVEV (reference sequence). Trimming took off 5 bases at V and 2 bases at J, with 14 bases between the two ends. The CDR3 spans 15 residues. The CDR3 loop reads CASSPGTFHTDTQYF. For the CDR3, the DNA is TGTGCCAGCAGTCCCGGGACATTCCACACAGATACGCAGTATTTT.

This clonotype was seen many times. The chain joins TRBV29-1 to TRBJ1-5, with a tentative D call TRBD1 (5 bases). CDR1 and CDR2 (germline): SQVTM, ANQGSEA. Trimming shortened V by 5 bases and J by 4 bases, and 18 bases separated the two germline ends. This CDR3 spans 15 amino acids. CDR3 sequence: CSVSQANGGNQPQHF. The CDR3 region has the DNA TGCAGCGTTAGCCAGGCCAATGGGGGAAATCAGCCCCAGCATTTT.

Comment on this clonotype: A much bigger clone sits one base away, suggesting this may be a read error. The chain carries TRBV6-1 and TRBJ1-2; D is undetermined. The V gene's germline CDR1 is MNHNS and CDR2 SASEGT. Trimming took off 1 base at V and 3 bases at J, with 6 bases between the two ends. This CDR3 region has 13 residues. The CDR3 loop is CASSEGRDYGYTF. The DNA of the CDR3 is TGTGCCAGCAGTGAAGGACGAGACTATGGCTACACCTTC.

There are many counts of this clonotype. This chain connects TRBV24-1 to TRBJ2-1; 8 bases align to TRBD2. Germline CDR1 and CDR2: KGHDR and SFDVKD. The CDR3 length is 16 residues. V trimming: 8 bases; J trimming: 5 bases; junction bases outside the gene matches: 13. The CDR3 is CATMPRGAGGNNEQFF. In DNA form, the CDR3 reads TGTGCCACCATGCCCCGGGGGGCGGGAGGCAACAATGAGCAGTTCTTC.

The chain is built from TRBV18 and TRBJ2-1; D is possibly TRBD1 (7 bases). The germline V gene has CDR1 KGHSH and CDR2 LQKENI. The CDR3 has 13 amino acids. The V and J ends lost 4 bases and 12 bases respectively, with 16 bases between them. The CDR3 reads CASSLDGGTAQFF. CDR3 nucleotides: TGTGCCAGCTCACTGGACGGCGGGACAGCGCAGTTCTTC.

V and J are TRBV12-3 or TRBV12-4 and TRBJ1-5, with D possibly TRBD1 on 5 matching bases. The CDR3 length is 15 residues. V was cut by 0 bases and J by 5 bases, with 11 bases left in between. The CDR3 region is CASSLAGQSYQPQHF. For the CDR3, the DNA is TGTGCCAGCAGTTTAGCGGGGCAGAGTTATCAGCCCCAGCATTTT.

This clonotype was detected ten times or more. CDR3 sequence: CSARDQASKETQYF. CDR3 nucleotides: TGCAGTGCTAGAGATCAAGCCAGTAAAGAGACCCAGTACTTC. The chain employs TRBV20-1 and TRBJ2-5; D not resolved. Germline V lookup: CDR1 DFQATT, CDR2 SNEGSKA (reference sequence). V shed 0 bases and J shed 3 bases, with 11 bases lying between them. This CDR3 has 14 residues.

This clonotype was seen ten or more times. The V gene is TRBV6-2 or TRBV6-3, the J gene TRBJ1-1; D gene uncertain. CDR3 size: 15 residues. The germline CDR1 and CDR2 sequences are MNHEY and SVGEGT. With 6 bases removed from V and 1 base from J, the gap between germline ends came to 15 bases. The CDR3 reads CASSPWGGRNTEAFF. The CDR3 coding sequence is TGTGCCAGCAGCCCCTGGGGAGGGAGGAACACTGAAGCTTTCTTT.

V usage is TRBV6-1 and J usage is TRBJ2-1; a weak D match, TRBD2 (6 bases). The CDR3 is made up of 16 amino acids. In germline, CDR1 is MNHNS, CDR2 SASEGT. The ends were cut back, 6 bases at V and 7 bases at J, with 22 bases in the middle. The CDR3 sequence: CASRHTPGTVGNEQFF. The CDR3 DNA reads TGTGCCAGCAGACACACTCCAGGGACTGTTGGAAATGAGCAGTTCTTC.

The chain is built from TRBV28 and TRBJ2-1; a possible D gene is TRBD1 (6 bases). Germline-derived CDR1 and CDR2 are MDHEN and SYDVKM. The CDR3 covers 16 residues. V was clipped by 2 bases and J by 4 bases, with 15 bases between them. This CDR3 is CASSLERGTWYNEQFF. The CDR3 DNA sequence: TGTGCCAGCAGTTTAGAAAGGGGGACCTGGTACAATGAGCAGTTCTTC.

This chain connects TRBV6-2 or TRBV6-3 to TRBJ2-1; TRBD2 is a possible D gene (5 bases). Germline CDR1 MNHEY, CDR2 SVGEGT. Between the trimmed V and J ends, which lost 3 bases and 4 bases, there was a span of 13 bases. The CDR3 has 15 amino acids. CDR3 DNA sequence: TGTGCCAGCAGTTATGCGGAAACGGGATACAATGAGCAGTTCTTC. Residues: CASSYAETGYNEQFF.

This clonotype was found many times. The chain has TRBV19 and TRBJ1-1; D unclear. From germline, CDR1 is LNHDA and CDR2 SQIVND (reference sequence). CDR3 length: 13 amino acids. The V and J ends lost 6 bases and 0 bases respectively, with 8 bases between them. CDR3 amino acids: CASRVSVNTEAFF. The CDR3 nucleotides are TGTGCCAGTAGAGTCTCAGTGAACACTGAAGCTTTCTTT.

The table lists this clonotype with many counts. This chain uses TRBV5-1 with TRBJ2-1; 7 bases map to TRBD2. CDR3 size: 15 residues. Losses at the gene ends were 4 bases for V and 7 bases for J; bases not matched to a gene: 11. Germline V gene lookup returns CDR1 SGHRS and CDR2 YFSETQ. Here the CDR3 reads CASSDGTTVWNEQFF. The CDR3 DNA follows: TGCGCCAGCAGCGACGGGACTACTGTTTGGAATGAGCAGTTCTTC. Complete variable domain (other parts from reference TRBV5-1 and TRBJ2-1): KAGVTQTPRYLIKTRGQQVTLSCSPISGHRSVSWYQQTPGQGLQFLFEYFSETQRNKGNFPGRFSGRQFSNSRSEMNVSTLELGDSALYLCASSDGTTVWNEQFFGPGTRLTVL.

J is TRBJ1-5 and V is TRBV19, with D unclear. The length of the CDR3 is 13 residues. Germline loops: CDR1 LNHDA, CDR2 SQIVND (reference sequence). Between the trimmed V and J ends, which lost 5 bases and 3 bases, there was a span of 8 bases. CDR3 nucleotides: TGTGCCAGTAGTCCACAGCTCAATCAGCCCCAGCATTTT. Translating it yields CASSPQLNQPQHF.

This clonotype has a count of ten or more. V usage is TRBV27 and J usage is TRBJ1-2, with D perhaps TRBD1 (5 bases). Trimming removed 2 bases from V and 8 bases from J, with 12 bases in between. The CDR3 sequence is 13 residues long. The germline V gene has CDR1 MNHEY and CDR2 SMNVEV (reference sequence). CDR3 DNA: TGTGCCAGCAGTTTACGGCAGGGAAAGGGCTACACCTTC. Encoded protein: CASSLRQGKGYTF.

This clonotype was detected ten times or more. The V call is TRBV20-1, the J call TRBJ1-1; maybe TRBD1 (6 bases). V gave up 5 bases and J gave up 7 bases, with 8 bases separating them. Germline CDR1 and CDR2: DFQATT and SNEGSKA (reference sequence). The CDR3 runs to 10 residues. Here the CDR3 DNA reads TGCAGTGCTGGACAGATTGAAGCTTTCTTT. Protein: CSAGQIEAFF.

This clonotype was found many times. The rearrangement uses TRBV20-1 and TRBJ2-1; 7 positions agree with TRBD2. The CDR3 runs to 14 residues. The germline V gene encodes CDR1 DFQATT and CDR2 SNEGSKA (reference sequence). Losses at the gene ends were 6 bases for V and 8 bases for J; bases not matched to a gene: 13. The chain's CDR3 is CSAPLERGEHEQFF. For the CDR3, the DNA is TGCAGTGCCCCTTTGGAGCGGGGCGAGCATGAGCAGTTCTTC.

The chain has TRBV24-1 and TRBJ2-7; possible D gene TRBD1, 6 bases. Trimming took off 6 bases at V and 3 bases at J, with 8 bases between the two ends. The CDR3 sequence is 12 residues long. Germline values: CDR1 KGHDR, CDR2 SFDVKD. Written as DNA, the CDR3 is TGTGCCACCAGTCAGGACAGCTACGAGCAGTACTTC. Translating it yields CATSQDSYEQYF.

This clonotype was observed at least ten times. The rearrangement links TRBV5-1 to TRBJ2-1; TRBD2 is a possible D gene (5 bases). The CDR3 runs to 16 residues. The ends were cut back, 2 bases at V and 2 bases at J, with 14 bases in the middle. The germline V gene has CDR1 SGHRS and CDR2 YFSETQ. In nucleotides, the CDR3 is TGCGCCAGCAGCTTCCTAGCCGGCCTGGCCTACAATGAGCAGTTCTTC. Translated, it gives CASSFLAGLAYNEQFF.